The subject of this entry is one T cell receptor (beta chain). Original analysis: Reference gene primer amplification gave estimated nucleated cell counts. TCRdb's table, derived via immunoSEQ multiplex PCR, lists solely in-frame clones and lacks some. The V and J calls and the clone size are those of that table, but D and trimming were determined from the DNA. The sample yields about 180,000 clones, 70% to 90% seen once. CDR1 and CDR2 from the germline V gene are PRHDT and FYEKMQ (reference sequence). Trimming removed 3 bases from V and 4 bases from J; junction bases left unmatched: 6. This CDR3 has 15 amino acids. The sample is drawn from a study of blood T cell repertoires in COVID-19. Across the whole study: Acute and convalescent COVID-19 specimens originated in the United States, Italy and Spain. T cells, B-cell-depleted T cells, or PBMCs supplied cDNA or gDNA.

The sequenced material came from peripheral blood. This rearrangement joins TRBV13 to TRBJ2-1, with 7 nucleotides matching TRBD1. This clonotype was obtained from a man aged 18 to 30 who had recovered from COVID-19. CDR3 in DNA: TGTGCCAGCAGCTTCCGAGGGACAGATTACAATGAGCAGTTCTTC. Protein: CASSFRGTDYNEQFF.